What follows describes a single TCR beta chain. The record originates from a study of blood T cell repertoires in COVID-19. The CDR3 has 16 residues. V was clipped by 0 bases and J by 5 bases; unmatched bases: 4. Looked up from germline, CDR1 is LNHNV and CDR2 is YYDKDF (reference sequence). In the study's own analysis: The authors estimated nucleated cell counts from reference gene primer amplification. The assay was immunoSEQ multiplex PCR, and TCRdb's table has in-frame clones only and misses some. That table supplies the V and J calls and clone size; D and trimming were determined from the DNA. The sample contains about 130,000 clones, just under 85% of which appear only once.

Material for sequencing was PBMCs or T cells enriched from blood (not recorded which). This sequence originates from a man between 50 and 59 years old who had recovered from COVID-19. The chain employs TRBV15 and TRBJ2-2; 9 bases are shared with TRBD2. For the CDR3, the DNA is TGTGCCACCAGCAGAGAGCGGGGGGGCCGTACCGGGGAGCTGTTTTTT. This codes for CATSRERGGRTGELFF.